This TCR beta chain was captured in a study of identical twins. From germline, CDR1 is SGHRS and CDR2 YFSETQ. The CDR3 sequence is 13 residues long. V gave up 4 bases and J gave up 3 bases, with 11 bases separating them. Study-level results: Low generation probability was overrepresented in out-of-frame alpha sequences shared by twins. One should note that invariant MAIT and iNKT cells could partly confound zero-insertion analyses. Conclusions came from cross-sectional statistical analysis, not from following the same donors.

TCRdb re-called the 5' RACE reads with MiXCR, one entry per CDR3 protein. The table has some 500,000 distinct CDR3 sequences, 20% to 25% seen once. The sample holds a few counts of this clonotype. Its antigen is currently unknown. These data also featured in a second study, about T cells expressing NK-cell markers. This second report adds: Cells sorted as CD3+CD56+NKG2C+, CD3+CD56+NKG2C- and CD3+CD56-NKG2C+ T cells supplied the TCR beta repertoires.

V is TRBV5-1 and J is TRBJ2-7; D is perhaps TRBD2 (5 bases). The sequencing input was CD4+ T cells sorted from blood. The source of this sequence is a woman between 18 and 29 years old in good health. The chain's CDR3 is CASSRDGYYEQYF. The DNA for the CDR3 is TGCGCCAGCAGCCGGGATGGGTACTACGAGCAGTACTTC.